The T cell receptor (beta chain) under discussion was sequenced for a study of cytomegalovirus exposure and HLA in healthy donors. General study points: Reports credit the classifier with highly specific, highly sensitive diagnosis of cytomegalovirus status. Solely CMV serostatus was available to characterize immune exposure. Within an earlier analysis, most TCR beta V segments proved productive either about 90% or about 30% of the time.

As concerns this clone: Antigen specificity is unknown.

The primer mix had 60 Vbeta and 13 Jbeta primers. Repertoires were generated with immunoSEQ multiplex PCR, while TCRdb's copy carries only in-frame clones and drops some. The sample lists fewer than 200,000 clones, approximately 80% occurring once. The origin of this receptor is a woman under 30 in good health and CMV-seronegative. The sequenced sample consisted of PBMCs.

This CDR3 reads CASSFLAGGTSTDTQYF. CDR3 DNA: TGTGCCAGCAGTTTCTTAGCGGGGGGGACTAGCACAGATACGCAGTATTTT. The gene calls are TRBV27 and TRBJ2-3; the match to TRBD2 covers 11 bases. CDR3 length: 17 amino acids. Germline V lookup: CDR1 MNHEY, CDR2 SMNVEV (reference sequence). The ends lost 3 bases at V and 0 bases at J; junction bases unmatched: 5.